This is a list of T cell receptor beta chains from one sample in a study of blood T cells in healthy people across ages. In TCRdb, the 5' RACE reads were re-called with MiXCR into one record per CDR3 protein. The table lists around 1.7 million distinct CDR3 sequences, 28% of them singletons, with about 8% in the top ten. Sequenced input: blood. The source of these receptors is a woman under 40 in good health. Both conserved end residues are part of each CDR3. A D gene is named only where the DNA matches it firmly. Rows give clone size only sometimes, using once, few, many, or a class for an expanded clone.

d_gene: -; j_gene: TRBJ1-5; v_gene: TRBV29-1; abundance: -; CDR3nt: TGCAGCGCTCTAACGGGGCTTAGCAATCAGCCCCAGCATTTT; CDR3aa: CSALTGLSNQPQHF
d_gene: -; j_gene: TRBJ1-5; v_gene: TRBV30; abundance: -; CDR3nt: TGTGCCTGGAGCCAGGGTGAGGATCAGCCCCAGCATTTT; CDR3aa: CAWSQGEDQPQHF
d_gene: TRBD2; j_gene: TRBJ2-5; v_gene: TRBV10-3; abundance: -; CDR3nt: TGTGCCATCAGTGGGACTAGCGGGCAAGAGGCCCAGTACTTC; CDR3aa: CAISGTSGQEAQYF
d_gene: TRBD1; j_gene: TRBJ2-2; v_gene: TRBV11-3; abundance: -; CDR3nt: TGTGCCAGCAGCTCCGGACAGGGAGATTGGACCGGGGAGCTGTTTTTT; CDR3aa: CASSSGQGDWTGELFF
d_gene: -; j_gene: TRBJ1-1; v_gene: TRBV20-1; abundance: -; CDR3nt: TGCAGTGCTAGAGAATGGCGGGGGCGTAACACTGAAGCTTTCTTT; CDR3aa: CSAREWRGRNTEAFF
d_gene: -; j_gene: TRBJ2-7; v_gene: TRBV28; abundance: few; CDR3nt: TGTGCCACGATACAACAGGTTCCCAACGAGCAGTACTTC; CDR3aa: CATIQQVPNEQYF
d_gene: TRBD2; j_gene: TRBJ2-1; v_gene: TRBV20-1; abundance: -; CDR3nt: TGCAGTCTGTATTCGGGGACTAGCGGGAGTAATGAGCAGTTCTTC; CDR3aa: CSLYSGTSGSNEQFF
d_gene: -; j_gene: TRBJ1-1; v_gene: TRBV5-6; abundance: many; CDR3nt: TGTGCCAGCAGCTTGGTAAGGAACACTGAAGCTTTCTTT; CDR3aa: CASSLVRNTEAFF
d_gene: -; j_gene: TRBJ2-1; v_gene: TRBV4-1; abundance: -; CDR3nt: TGCGCCAGCAGCCAAGAGGTGCTGGGTAGGGGGAGCTCCTACAATGAGCAGTTCTTC; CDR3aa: CASSQEVLGRGSSYNEQFF
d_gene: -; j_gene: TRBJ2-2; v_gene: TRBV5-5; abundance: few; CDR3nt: TGTGCCAGCAGCCCACTGGCCGCGAACACCGGGGAGCTGTTTTTT; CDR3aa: CASSPLAANTGELFF
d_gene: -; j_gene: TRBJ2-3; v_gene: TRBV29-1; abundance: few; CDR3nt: TGCAGCGCCCGGACTAGGGGGCCCACAGATACGCAGTATTTT; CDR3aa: CSARTRGPTDTQYF
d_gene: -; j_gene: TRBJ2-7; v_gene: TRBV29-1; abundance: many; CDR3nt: TGCAGCGTTGAAAGACTCTCTCAGTACGAGCAGTACTTC; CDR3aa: CSVERLSQYEQYF
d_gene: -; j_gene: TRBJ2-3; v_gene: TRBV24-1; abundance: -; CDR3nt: TGTGCCACCAGTAATTCCGCTAGCGAAGTTCATTCAGATACGCAGTATTTT; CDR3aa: CATSNSASEVHSDTQYF
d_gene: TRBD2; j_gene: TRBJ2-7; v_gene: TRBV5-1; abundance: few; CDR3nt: TGCGCCAGCAGCTTGGGCCCTAGCGGTCGGGGAGAGCAGTACTTC; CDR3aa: CASSLGPSGRGEQYF
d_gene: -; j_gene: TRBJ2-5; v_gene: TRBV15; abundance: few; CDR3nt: TGTGCCACCAGCAGAGATCTGGGAGTTCGGGAGACCCAGTACTTC; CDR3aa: CATSRDLGVRETQYF
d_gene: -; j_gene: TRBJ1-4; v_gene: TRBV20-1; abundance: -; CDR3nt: TGCAGTGCTAGCCAGGGGACTAATGAAAAGCGGTTTTTT; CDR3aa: CSASQGTNEKRFF
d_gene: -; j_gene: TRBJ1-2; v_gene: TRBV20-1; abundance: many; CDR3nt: TGCAGTGCTAGAGATCGAGACAGCGGGATCTATGGCTACACCTTC; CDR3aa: CSARDRDSGIYGYTF
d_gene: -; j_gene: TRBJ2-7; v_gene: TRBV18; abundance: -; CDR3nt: TGTGCCAGCTCGAAATCCGGGACACTATACGAGCAGTACTTC; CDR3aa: CASSKSGTLYEQYF
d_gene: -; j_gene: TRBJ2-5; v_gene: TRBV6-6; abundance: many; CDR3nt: TGTGCCAGCAGTTACGTGGGAGAGACCCAGTACTTC; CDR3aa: CASSYVGETQYF
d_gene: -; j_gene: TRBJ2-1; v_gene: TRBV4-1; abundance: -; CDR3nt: TGCGCCGGCAGCCAAAGGTTCGCTAGCATCTACAATGAGCAGTTCTTC; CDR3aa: CAGSQRFASIYNEQFF
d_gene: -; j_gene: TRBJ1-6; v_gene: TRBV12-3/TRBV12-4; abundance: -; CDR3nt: TGTGCCAGCAGCCCCCGGACGCCCTATAATTCACCCCTCCACTTT; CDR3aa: CASSPRTPYNSPLHF
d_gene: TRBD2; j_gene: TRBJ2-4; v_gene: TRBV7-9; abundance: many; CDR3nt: TGTGCCAGCAGCTCTGGACTAGCGGGAGGGCCATTGATGGCCAAAAACATTCAGTACTTC; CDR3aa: CASSSGLAGGPLMAKNIQYF
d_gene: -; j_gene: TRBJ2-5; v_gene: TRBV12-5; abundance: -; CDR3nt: TGTGCTAGTGGTTGGACTCCGAGGGTTGAGACCCAGTACTTC; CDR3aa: CASGWTPRVETQYF
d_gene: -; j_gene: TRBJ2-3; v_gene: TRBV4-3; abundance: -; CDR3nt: TGCGCCAGCAGCCAAGCCCCCGGCCCGGGTACGCAGTATTTT; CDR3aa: CASSQAPGPGTQYF
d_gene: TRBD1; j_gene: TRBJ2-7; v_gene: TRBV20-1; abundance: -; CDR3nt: TGCAGTGCTAGACCCCTGACAGGGGATCCCCACGAGCAGTACTTC; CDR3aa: CSARPLTGDPHEQYF
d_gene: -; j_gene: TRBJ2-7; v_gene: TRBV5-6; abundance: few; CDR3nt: TGTGCCAGCAGCTCTGACCGAGAAGAGCAGTACTTC; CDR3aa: CASSSDREEQYF
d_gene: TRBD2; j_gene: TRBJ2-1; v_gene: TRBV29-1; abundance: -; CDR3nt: TGCAGCGTGACCGGGACTAGGGGTTTCCGCGATGACTCGGAGCAGTTCTTC; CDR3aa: CSVTGTRGFRDDSEQFF
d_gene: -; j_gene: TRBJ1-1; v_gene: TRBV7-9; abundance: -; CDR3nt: TGTGCCAGCAGCTTAATGGGCCAAGCTTTCTTT; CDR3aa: CASSLMGQAFF
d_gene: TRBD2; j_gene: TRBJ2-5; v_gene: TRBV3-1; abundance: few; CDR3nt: TGTGCCAGCACGCAGCGGGGGCTCTCGGAGCAGTACTTC; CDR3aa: CASTQRGLSEQYF
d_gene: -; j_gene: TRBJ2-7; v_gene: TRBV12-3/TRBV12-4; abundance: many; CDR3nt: TGTGCCAGCGGGGGATCATACTACGAGCAGTACTTC; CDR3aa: CASGGSYYEQYF
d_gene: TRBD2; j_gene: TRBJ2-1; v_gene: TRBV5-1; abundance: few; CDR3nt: TGCGCCAGCAGCCTCCCCGGGACTAGCGGGGCCAATGAGCAGTTCTTC; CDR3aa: CASSLPGTSGANEQFF
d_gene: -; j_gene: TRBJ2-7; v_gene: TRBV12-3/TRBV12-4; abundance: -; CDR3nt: TGTGCCAGCAGCTCTAGCGAGTTAATCTACGAGCAGTACTTC; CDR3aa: CASSSSELIYEQYF
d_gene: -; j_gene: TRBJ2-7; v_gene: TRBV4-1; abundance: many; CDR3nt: TGCGCCAGCAGCCAAGATCCCGCGGAGGGGGCCTACGAGCAGTACTTC; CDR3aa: CASSQDPAEGAYEQYF
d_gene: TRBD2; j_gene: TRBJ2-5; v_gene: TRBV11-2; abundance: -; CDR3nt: TGTGCCAGCAGCTTAAGGTCGTTGGGACTAGCGGGAGCGCCGAGTGAGACCCAGTACTTC; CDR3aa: CASSLRSLGLAGAPSETQYF
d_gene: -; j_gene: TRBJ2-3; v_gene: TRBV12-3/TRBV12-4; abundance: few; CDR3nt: TGTGCCAGCAGTTCATCCGCGCGGTCTAGCACAGATACGCAGTATTTT; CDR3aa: CASSSSARSSTDTQYF
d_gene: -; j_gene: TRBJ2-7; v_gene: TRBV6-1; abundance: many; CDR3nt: TGTGTTCGGAGCTACGAGCAGTACTTC; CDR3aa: CVRSYEQYF
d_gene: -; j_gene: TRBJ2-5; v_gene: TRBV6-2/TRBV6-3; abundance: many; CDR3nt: TGTGCCAGCCATCAGGGGGGAGGAGAGACCCAGTACTTC; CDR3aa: CASHQGGGETQYF
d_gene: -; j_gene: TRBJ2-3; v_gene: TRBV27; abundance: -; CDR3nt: TGTGCCAGCAGCCCCGACAGGCTACCCAGCACAGATACGCAGTATTTT; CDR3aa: CASSPDRLPSTDTQYF
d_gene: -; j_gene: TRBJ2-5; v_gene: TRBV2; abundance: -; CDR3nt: TGTGCCAGCAGCGTAGCGGTCCTTCAAGAGACCCAGTACTTC; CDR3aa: CASSVAVLQETQYF
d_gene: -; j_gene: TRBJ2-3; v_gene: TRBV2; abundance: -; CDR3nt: TGTGCCAGCAGGAACGACCGGGGCACAGATACGCAGTATTTT; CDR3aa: CASRNDRGTDTQYF
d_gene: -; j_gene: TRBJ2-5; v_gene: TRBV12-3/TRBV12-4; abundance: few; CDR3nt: TGTGCCAGCAGTTTATCGGCAGCGCAAGAGACCCAGTACTTC; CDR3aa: CASSLSAAQETQYF
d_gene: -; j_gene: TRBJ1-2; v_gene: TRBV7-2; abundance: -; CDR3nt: TGTGCCAGCAGCTACAGATTGGGGGCTCGTGGCTACACCTTC; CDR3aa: CASSYRLGARGYTF
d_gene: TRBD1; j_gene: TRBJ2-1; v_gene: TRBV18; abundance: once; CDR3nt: TGTGCCAGTTCACGCGGGACAGGGGGCCACAATGAGCAGTTCTTC; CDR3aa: CASSRGTGGHNEQFF
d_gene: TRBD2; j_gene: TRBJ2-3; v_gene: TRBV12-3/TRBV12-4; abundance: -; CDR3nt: TGTGCCAGCAGTTTAGGTTCGACTAGCGGGGGGTTAAGCACAGATACGCAGTATTTT; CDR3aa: CASSLGSTSGGLSTDTQYF
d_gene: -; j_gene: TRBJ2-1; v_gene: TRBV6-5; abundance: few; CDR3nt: TGTGCTAGCAGTTACTCTTTGGGACAATCGACTAATGAGCAGTTCTTC; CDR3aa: CASSYSLGQSTNEQFF
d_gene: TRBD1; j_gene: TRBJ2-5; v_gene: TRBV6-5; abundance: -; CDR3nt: TGTGCCAGCAGTTACTTCACCGCATTAAACCGGGACAGGGGATACGAGACCCAGTACTTC; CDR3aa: CASSYFTALNRDRGYETQYF
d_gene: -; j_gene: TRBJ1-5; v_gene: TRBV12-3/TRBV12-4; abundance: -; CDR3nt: TGTGCCAGCAGCTGGGGGCTGGTACAGCCCCAGCATTTT; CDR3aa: CASSWGLVQPQHF
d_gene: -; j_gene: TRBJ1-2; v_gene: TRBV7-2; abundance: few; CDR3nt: TGTGCCAGCAGCTTCCCGGACAGAGACTATGGCTACACCTTC; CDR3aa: CASSFPDRDYGYTF
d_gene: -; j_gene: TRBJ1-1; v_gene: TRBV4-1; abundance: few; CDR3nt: TGCGCCAGCAGCCAACGGGACGGTGAAGCTTTCTTT; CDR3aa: CASSQRDGEAFF
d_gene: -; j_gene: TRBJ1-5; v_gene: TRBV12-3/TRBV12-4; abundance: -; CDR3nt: TGTGCCAGCAGTCCCGGTGACAATTTGGGCAATCAGCCCCAGCATTTT; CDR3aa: CASSPGDNLGNQPQHF
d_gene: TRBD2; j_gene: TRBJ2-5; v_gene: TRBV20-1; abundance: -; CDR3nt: TGCAGTGCTAGAGATCGGATAGCGGGTCGAGAGACCCAGTACTTC; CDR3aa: CSARDRIAGRETQYF
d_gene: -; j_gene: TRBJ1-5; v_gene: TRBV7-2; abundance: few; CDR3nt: TGTGCCAGCAGCCAGGGATACGCCGGTCAGCCCCAGCATTTT; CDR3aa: CASSQGYAGQPQHF
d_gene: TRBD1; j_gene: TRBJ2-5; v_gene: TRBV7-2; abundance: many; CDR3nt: TGTGCCAGCAGCTTAGTGGGACAGGGTATGAAGACCCAGTACTTC; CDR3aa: CASSLVGQGMKTQYF
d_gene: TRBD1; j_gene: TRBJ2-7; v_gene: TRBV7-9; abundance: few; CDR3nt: TGTGCCAGCAGCTTAGTGGGACAGGGGGCGGGAGAGCAGTACTTC; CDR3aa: CASSLVGQGAGEQYF
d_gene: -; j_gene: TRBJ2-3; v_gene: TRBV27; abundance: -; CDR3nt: TGTGCCAGCAGTTCTTACCGACTAGTGGGGGATGTAGATACGCAGTATTTT; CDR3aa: CASSSYRLVGDVDTQYF
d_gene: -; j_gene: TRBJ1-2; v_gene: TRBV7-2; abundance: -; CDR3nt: TGTGCCAGCAGCTTGAATATAGGCTACACCTTC; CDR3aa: CASSLNIGYTF
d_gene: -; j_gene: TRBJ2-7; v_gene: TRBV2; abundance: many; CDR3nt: TGTGCCAGCAGGGAAGACACCTACGAGCAGTACTTC; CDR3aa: CASREDTYEQYF
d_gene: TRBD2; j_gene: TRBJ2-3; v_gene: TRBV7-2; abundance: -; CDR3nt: TGTGCCAGCAGCTTAGCAGCGGGAGAAGAGGATACGCAGTATTTT; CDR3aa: CASSLAAGEEDTQYF
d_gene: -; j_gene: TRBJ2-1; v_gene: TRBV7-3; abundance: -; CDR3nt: TGTGCCAGCAGCCGTACAGGGTTCAATGAGCAGTTCTTC; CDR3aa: CASSRTGFNEQFF
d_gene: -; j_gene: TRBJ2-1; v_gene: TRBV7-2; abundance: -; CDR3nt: TGTGCCAGCAGTCGGGACTCCCGAGATGAGCAGTTCTTC; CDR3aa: CASSRDSRDEQFF